This is a list of T cell receptor beta chains from one sample in a study of cytomegalovirus exposure and HLA in healthy donors. The repertoire was sequenced with immunoSEQ multiplex PCR; TCRdb's copy has only in-frame clones and lacks some. The table shows some 95,000 clones, with roughly 66% occurring only once. The material sequenced was PBMCs. Receptor source: a man younger than 45 in good health and CMV-seronegative. Both conserved end residues are part of each CDR3. A D gene is named only where the DNA matches it firmly. The size field is filled for only some rows; it gives once, few, many or a size class.

clone size	V gene	D gene	J gene	CDR3 DNA	CDR3 protein
few	TRBV6-5	.	TRBJ1-6	TGTGCCAGCAGTTACCAGAATTCACCCCTCCACTTT	CASSYQNSPLHF
.	TRBV5-4	TRBD2	TRBJ2-1	TGTGCCAGCAGCTCCAGTGGGGCGGGAGCAGTGAATGAGCAGTTCTTC	CASSSSGAGAVNEQFF
.	TRBV21-1	.	TRBJ1-5	TGTGCCAGCAGCAAAGCCGTAGAGCAGGGGGCCCAACTCCAGCGGGAGCCCCAGCATTTT	CASSKAVEQGAQLQREPQHF
.	TRBV27	.	TRBJ1-6	TGTGCCAGCGGAGTCTCCTATAATTCACCCCTCCACTTT	CASGVSYNSPLHF
.	TRBV6-5	TRBD1	TRBJ2-7	TGTGCCAGCAGTTACTCGGGACAGGGGGCCTACGAGCAGTACTTC	CASSYSGQGAYEQYF
.	TRBV30	.	TRBJ1-2	TGTGCCTGGAGTGACCTATTGACATACAGTGGCTACACCTTC	CAWSDLLTYSGYTF
.	TRBV9	.	TRBJ2-7	TGTGCCAGCAGCGTAGACCAAAACAATTACGAGCAGTACTTC	CASSVDQNNYEQYF
.	TRBV5-1	TRBD1	TRBJ1-2	TGCGCCAGCAGCTTGTCGGGACAGGAATACTATGGCTACACCTTC	CASSLSGQEYYGYTF
few	TRBV7-9	.	TRBJ1-6	TGTGCCAGCAGCGACGCCCGGGGGGCGGCTTCACCCCTCCACTTT	CASSDARGAASPLHF
.	TRBV6-5	.	TRBJ2-5	TGTGCCAGCAGTTCCCAAGTCGGCCAAGAGACCCAGTACTTC	CASSSQVGQETQYF
.	TRBV19	TRBD1	TRBJ2-5	TGTGCCAGTAGCATGGACAGGGAAGAGACCCAGTACTTC	CASSMDREETQYF
.	TRBV5-1	TRBD1	TRBJ1-1	TGCGCCAGCAGCTTGACGGGACAGGGAGCGTACACTGAAGCTTTCTTT	CASSLTGQGAYTEAFF
.	TRBV5-1	.	TRBJ2-5	TGCGCCAGCAGCCCCTATTGGAGCGGACAAGAGACCCAGTACTTC	CASSPYWSGQETQYF
.	TRBV6-4	TRBD2	TRBJ2-1	TGTGCCAGCAGTGACTCAGCGGGGTCCTACAATGAGCAGTTCTTC	CASSDSAGSYNEQFF
.	TRBV30	.	TRBJ1-2	TGTGCCTGGAGGCGGGAGCACTATGGCTACACCTTC	CAWRREHYGYTF
.	TRBV6-5	TRBD1	TRBJ1-5	TGTGCCAGCAGTTCGACAGGGGGCAATCAGCCCCAGCATTTT	CASSSTGGNQPQHF
.	TRBV30	.	TRBJ2-7	TGTGCCTGGAGCCAGACAGGCTACGAGCAGTACTTC	CAWSQTGYEQYF
.	TRBV7-9	TRBD2	TRBJ2-1	TGTGCCAGCAGCCCCCCACAAGGCTGGGCGGGAGGGTACAATGAGCAGTTCTTC	CASSPPQGWAGGYNEQFF
few	TRBV6-1	.	TRBJ1-5	TGTGCCAGCAGTGGACAGGCAAATCAGCCCCAGCATTTT	CASSGQANQPQHF
.	TRBV5-1	TRBD1	TRBJ1-5	TGCGCCAGCAGCTCGACAGGGGTTAGGGGTCAGCCCCAGCATTTT	CASSSTGVRGQPQHF
.	TRBV11-1	.	TRBJ2-7	TGTGCCAGCAGCCCGAAGGGGGGGATATACGAGCAGTACTTC	CASSPKGGIYEQYF
.	TRBV6-5	TRBD1	TRBJ2-7	TGTGCCAGCAGTTACACCTGGCAGGGGGAGCCCTACGAGCAGTACTTC	CASSYTWQGEPYEQYF
.	TRBV7-9	TRBD1	TRBJ1-1	TGTGCCAGCAGCACGGGACAGGAAGCTTTCTTT	CASSTGQEAFF
once	TRBV7-8	TRBD1	TRBJ2-7	TGTGCCAGCAGCTCCCCCCGGGACAGGTTGACCTACGAGCAGTACTTC	CASSSPRDRLTYEQYF
.	TRBV5-1	TRBD2	TRBJ2-5	TGCGCCAGCAGCCCGGGACTAGCGGGGGGGCCAGGCTCCCAAGAGACCCAGTACTTC	CASSPGLAGGPGSQETQYF
.	TRBV16	.	TRBJ1-5	TGTGCCAGCAGCCAACTAAATAGCAATCAGCCCCAGCATTTT	CASSQLNSNQPQHF
.	TRBV29-1	.	TRBJ1-1	TGCAGCGTTGTGATGCGGGGAGCTTTCTTT	CSVVMRGAFF
.	TRBV19	TRBD1	TRBJ2-7	TGTGCCACTCGGGACAGGGCATACGAGCAGTACTTC	CATRDRAYEQYF
.	TRBV7-2	.	TRBJ1-2	TGTGCCAGCAGCCAGCACTACCTAGGAGTAAACTATGGCTACACCTTC	CASSQHYLGVNYGYTF
many	TRBV7-2	.	TRBJ1-1	TGTGCCAGCAGCAAGCTAACGGTTGAAGCTTTCTTT	CASSKLTVEAFF
once	TRBV30	.	TRBJ2-5	TGTGCCTGGATCTATCCCGGCGGAGGGGGCTGGGTCGAGACCCAGTACTTC	CAWIYPGGGGWVETQYF
.	TRBV6-5	.	TRBJ1-1	TGTGCCAGCAGTTACTCGAAGGCGGGGAGGACTGAAGCTTTCTTT	CASSYSKAGRTEAFF
few	TRBV30	TRBD1	TRBJ2-7	TGTGCCTGGGACCGGGACAGGGTTGCGGACGAGCAGTACTTC	CAWDRDRVADEQYF
once	TRBV28	TRBD2	TRBJ2-3	TGTGCCAGCAACTCGATCGGGAGGCCGGACACAGATACGCAGTATTTT	CASNSIGRPDTDTQYF
.	TRBV4-1	.	TRBJ1-5	TGCGCCAGCAGCCAAGATAGCTGGGGCATCGTGGCGCCCCAGCATTTT	CASSQDSWGIVAPQHF
once	TRBV9	TRBD1	TRBJ1-1	TGTGCCAGCAGCGGGACAGGGGAGACTGAAGCTTTCTTT	CASSGTGETEAFF
.	TRBV4-1	TRBD2	TRBJ2-2	TGCGCCAGCAGCCAAGCGGGGGGGAACACCGGGGAGCTGTTTTTT	CASSQAGGNTGELFF
few	TRBV6-6	TRBD1	TRBJ1-6	TGTGCCAGCATGAGGGACAGGGTTAGTTCACCCCTCCACTTT	CASMRDRVSSPLHF
.	TRBV4-3	.	TRBJ2-3	TGCGCCAGCAGCCATTCGACGGGGGTGACAGATACGCAGTATTTT	CASSHSTGVTDTQYF
.	TRBV6-1	.	TRBJ1-5	TGTGCCAGCAGTGAAGCAGGGACACGCCAGCCCCAGCATTTT	CASSEAGTRQPQHF
many	TRBV6-4	TRBD1	TRBJ2-3	TGTGCCAGCAGTGACTCGGGACAGGGCACAGATACGCAGTATTTT	CASSDSGQGTDTQYF
.	TRBV5-1	.	TRBJ2-1	TGCGCCAGCAGGCAAAGCGGGTCGGTTGTGCAGTTCTTC	CASRQSGSVVQFF
.	TRBV7-9	.	TRBJ2-2	TGTGCCAGTAGAAGTACCGGGGAGCTGTTTTTT	CASRSTGELFF
.	TRBV5-4	TRBD2	TRBJ2-2	TGTGCCAGCAGCCCGGGACTAGCGGGGGGGCTTCTTGGCGGGGAGCTGTTTTTT	CASSPGLAGGLLGGELFF
.	TRBV7-2	.	TRBJ2-1	TGTGCCAGCAGCTTAGTAGTCCTAGCGACGAATGAGCAGTTCTTC	CASSLVVLATNEQFF
once	TRBV6-5	TRBD1	TRBJ2-7	TGTGCCAGCAGTCTGAGGACAGGGGGAGCCCACGAGCAGTACTTC	CASSLRTGGAHEQYF
.	TRBV27	.	TRBJ2-1	TGTGCCAGCTACTTCGTTTCCGGTGGGCACTACAATGAGCAGTTCTTC	CASYFVSGGHYNEQFF
once	TRBV30	.	TRBJ1-1	TGTGCCTGGACCGAAACAGGAGACACTGAAGCTTTCTTT	CAWTETGDTEAFF
few	TRBV7-2	.	TRBJ2-7	TGTGCCAGCAGCTTAGCCCCGGGCTACGAGCAGTACTTC	CASSLAPGYEQYF
once	TRBV6-5	.	TRBJ2-3	TGTGCCAGCAGTCAGGCGGGTGGAGGAGATACGCAGTATTTT	CASSQAGGGDTQYF
.	TRBV25-1	TRBD1	TRBJ1-2	TGTGCCAGCAGTCCAAATACGGGACAGGGAACCTATGGCTACACCTTC	CASSPNTGQGTYGYTF
.	TRBV9	.	TRBJ2-1	TGTGCCAGCAGCATACAGGGACACCCAACACTTAGTGAGCAGTTCTTC	CASSIQGHPTLSEQFF
.	TRBV4-2	.	TRBJ1-1	TGTGCCAGCAGCGCCCGGGGAGGGATGAACACTGAAGCTTTCTTT	CASSARGGMNTEAFF
.	TRBV30	.	TRBJ1-2	TGTGCCTGGAGGTACAGTTATGGCTACCCCTTC	CAWRYSYGYPF